Below are 9 T cell receptor beta chains sequenced from a single sample in a study of regulatory T cells in long-lasting Graves disease. The time point here: newly diagnosed GD, antithyroid drugs for less than 3 months. Construction of the TCR library relied on RNA isolated from PBMCs. Building the TCR beta libraries relied on iRepertoire HTBI primers, and CDR3 regions underwent Arm-PCR. TCRdb processed the multiplex PCR reads anew with MiXCR; each CDR3 protein has one entry. The sample yields about 530,000 distinct CDR3 sequences, about 16% seen once. The same data also went into a second study, on T cells in Graves' hyperthyroidism and ophthalmopathy.

This specimen was peripheral blood mononuclear cells (PBMCs), taken at new diagnosis, from a patient treated with antithyroid drugs. The receptors derive from a woman aged 40-60 years with Graves disease.

This clonotype was picked up a small number of times. J is TRBJ2-7 and V is TRBV4-1, with a weak D call TRBD1 (5 bases). The CDR3 is 15 amino acids. Germline values: CDR1 MGHRA, CDR2 YSYEKL. Trimming removed 1 base at V and 2 bases at J, with 12 bases between. The CDR3 DNA reads as TGCGCCAGCAGCCAAGGGACACACCAGACCTACGAGCAGTACTTC. Residues: CASSQGTHQTYEQYF.

The DNA of the CDR3 is TGTGCCTGGGCCCCAGGGAACAATGAGCAGTTCTTC. As protein: CAWAPGNNEQFF. V gene TRBV30 combines with J gene TRBJ2-1; a possible D gene is TRBD1 (5 bases). The CDR3 spans 12 residues. V was clipped by 5 bases and J by 5 bases, with 10 bases between them. Per germline, CDR1 GTSNPN and CDR2 SVGIG (reference sequence).

This clonotype was seen many times. V usage is TRBV18 and J usage is TRBJ1-1, with D possibly being TRBD1 (6 bases). The CDR3 has 14 residues. Trimming took 4 bases from V and 0 from J, leaving 9 bases between them. Germline values: CDR1 KGHSH, CDR2 LQKENI. The CDR3 loop is CASSRQALNTEAFF. DNA of the CDR3: TGTGCCAGCTCACGACAGGCCTTGAACACTGAAGCTTTCTTT.

This clonotype has ten or more counts. The chain uses TRBV3-1 and TRBJ2-2; unclear D gene. The CDR3 is 14 amino acids. V shed 1 base and J shed 5 bases, with 8 bases lying between them. Looked up from germline, CDR1 is LGHDT and CDR2 is YNNKEL (reference sequence). The CDR3 region is CASSQAGPTGELFF. The CDR3 DNA sequence: TGTGCCAGCAGCCAAGCCGGACCGACCGGGGAGCTGTTTTTT.

This clonotype came up a few times. The chain recombines TRBV20-1 with TRBJ2-5, with D unclear. From germline, CDR1 is DFQATT and CDR2 SNEGSKA (reference sequence). V lost 2 bases, J lost 2 bases, and 3 bases lay in between. CDR3 length: 11 amino acids. The CDR3 DNA is TGCAGTGCTAGAATTCAAGAGACCCAGTACTTC. This codes for CSARIQETQYF.

This clonotype has a handful of counts. This chain joins TRBV4-1 and TRBJ2-2; unclear D gene. Germline-derived CDR1 and CDR2 are MGHRA and YSYEKL. With 0 bases removed from V and 2 bases from J, the gap between germline ends came to 7 bases. The CDR3 has 15 residues. CDR3 in amino acids: CASSQDWPNTGELFF. CDR3 nucleotides: TGCGCCAGCAGCCAAGATTGGCCAAACACCGGGGAGCTGTTTTTT.

V is TRBV20-1 and J is TRBJ1-2, with D unresolved. The V end was cut by 6 bases, the J end by 2 bases, with 10 bases between. CDR1 is DFQATT and CDR2 is SNEGSKA in the germline V gene (reference sequence). The CDR3 length is 12 residues. This CDR3 reads CSALNQNYGYTF. The DNA of the CDR3 is TGCAGTGCCCTGAACCAAAACTATGGCTACACCTTC.

At least ten counts were recorded for this clonotype. CDR3 coding DNA: TGTGCCAGCAGGTCAGGGGACGCTTCACCCCTCCACTTT. This codes for CASRSGDASPLHF. The rearrangement joins TRBV2 to TRBJ1-6; a weak D match, TRBD1 (6 bases). This CDR3 comprises 13 residues. The ends were cut back, 6 bases at V and 9 bases at J, with 12 bases in the middle. Germline V gives CDR1 SNHLY, CDR2 FYNNEI.

This clonotype was counted at least ten times. V and J are TRBV12-3 or TRBV12-4 and TRBJ2-2; D is possibly TRBD2 (5 bases). This CDR3 has 14 amino acids. V was trimmed by 4 bases and J by 7 bases, leaving 13 bases between them. The CDR3 bases are TGTGCCAGCAGTTACTGGCTAGCCGGCGGGGAGCTGTTTTTT. Amino acid sequence: CASSYWLAGGELFF.